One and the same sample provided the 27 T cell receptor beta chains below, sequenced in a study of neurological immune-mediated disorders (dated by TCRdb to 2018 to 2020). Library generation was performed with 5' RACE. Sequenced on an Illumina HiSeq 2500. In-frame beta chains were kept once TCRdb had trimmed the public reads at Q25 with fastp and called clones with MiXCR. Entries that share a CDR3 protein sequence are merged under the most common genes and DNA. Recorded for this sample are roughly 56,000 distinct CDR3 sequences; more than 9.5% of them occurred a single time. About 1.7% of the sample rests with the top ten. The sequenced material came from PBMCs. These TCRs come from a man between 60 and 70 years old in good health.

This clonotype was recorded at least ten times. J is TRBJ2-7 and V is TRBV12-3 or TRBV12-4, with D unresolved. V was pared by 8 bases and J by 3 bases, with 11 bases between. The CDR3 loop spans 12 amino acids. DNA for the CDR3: TGTGCCAGCGCACACCGGAACTACGAGCAGTACTTC. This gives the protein CASAHRNYEQYF.

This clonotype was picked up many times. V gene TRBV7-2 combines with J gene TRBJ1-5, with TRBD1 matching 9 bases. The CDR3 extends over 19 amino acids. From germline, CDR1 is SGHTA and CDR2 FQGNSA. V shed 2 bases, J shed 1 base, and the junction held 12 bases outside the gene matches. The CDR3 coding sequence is TGTGCCAGCAGCTTAAGCCCTCGACAGGGGGGATCGAGCAATCAGCCCCAGCATTTT. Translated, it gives CASSLSPRQGGSSNQPQHF.

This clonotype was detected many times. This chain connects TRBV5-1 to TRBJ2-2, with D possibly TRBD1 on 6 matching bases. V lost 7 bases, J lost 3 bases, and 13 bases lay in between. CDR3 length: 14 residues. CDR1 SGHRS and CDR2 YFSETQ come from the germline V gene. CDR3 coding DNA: TGCGCCAGCGTAGAGGGGACATACACCGGGGAGCTGTTTTTT. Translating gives CASVEGTYTGELFF.

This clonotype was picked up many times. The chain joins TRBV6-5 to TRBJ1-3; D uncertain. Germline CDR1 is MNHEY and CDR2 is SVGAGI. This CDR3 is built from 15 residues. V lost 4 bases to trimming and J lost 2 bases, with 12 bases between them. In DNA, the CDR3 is TGTGCCAGCAGTTCCCCCCCGCGGACTGGAAACACCATATATTTT. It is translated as CASSSPPRTGNTIYF.

CDR3 nucleotides: TGCAGTGCTTCCCCTAGGCCTGTACGGGAGTACTTC. This codes for CSASPRPVREYF. The rearrangement uses TRBV20-1 and TRBJ2-4; no clear D. The CDR3 contains 12 residues. V lost 5 bases and J 14 bases, leaving 19 bases between the germline ends. Germline V CDR1 and CDR2: DFQATT, SNEGSKA (reference sequence).

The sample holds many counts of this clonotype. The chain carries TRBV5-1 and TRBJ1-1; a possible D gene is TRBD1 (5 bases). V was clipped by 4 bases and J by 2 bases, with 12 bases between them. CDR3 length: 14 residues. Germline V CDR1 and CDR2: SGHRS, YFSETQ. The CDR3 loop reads CASSPGDANTEAFF. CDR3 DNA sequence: TGCGCCAGCAGCCCGGGGGACGCCAACACTGAAGCTTTCTTT.

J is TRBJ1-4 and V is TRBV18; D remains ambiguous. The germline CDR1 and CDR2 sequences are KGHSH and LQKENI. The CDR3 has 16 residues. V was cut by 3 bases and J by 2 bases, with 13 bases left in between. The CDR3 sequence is CASSPVFLSTNEKLFF. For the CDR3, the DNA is TGTGCCAGCTCACCTGTTTTCTTGTCTACTAATGAAAAACTGTTTTTT.

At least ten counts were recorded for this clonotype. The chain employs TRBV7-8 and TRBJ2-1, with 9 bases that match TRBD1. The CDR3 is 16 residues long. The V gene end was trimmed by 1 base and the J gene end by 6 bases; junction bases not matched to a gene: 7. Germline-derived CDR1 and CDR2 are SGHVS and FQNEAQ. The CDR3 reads CASSLGRDRVVNEQFF. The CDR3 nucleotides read TGTGCCAGCAGCTTAGGCCGGGACAGGGTGGTCAATGAGCAGTTCTTC.

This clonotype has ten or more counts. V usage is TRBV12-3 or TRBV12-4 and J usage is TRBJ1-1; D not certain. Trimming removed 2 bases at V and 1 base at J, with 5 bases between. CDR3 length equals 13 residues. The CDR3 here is CASSLRQNTEAFF. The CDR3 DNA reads TGTGCCAGCAGTTTAAGACAGAACACTGAAGCTTTCTTT.

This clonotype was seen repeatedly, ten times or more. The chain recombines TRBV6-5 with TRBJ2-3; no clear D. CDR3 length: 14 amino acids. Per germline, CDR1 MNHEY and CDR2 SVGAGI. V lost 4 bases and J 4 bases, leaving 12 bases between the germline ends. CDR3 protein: CASSSMGFSDTQYF. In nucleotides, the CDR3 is TGTGCCAGCAGTTCCATGGGGTTCTCAGATACGCAGTATTTT.

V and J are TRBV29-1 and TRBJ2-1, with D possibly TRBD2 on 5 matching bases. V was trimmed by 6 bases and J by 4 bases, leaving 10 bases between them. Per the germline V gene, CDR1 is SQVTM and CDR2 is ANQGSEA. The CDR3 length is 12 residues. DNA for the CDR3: TGCAGCGTGGAGGTAGGGTACAATGAGCAGTTCTTC. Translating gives CSVEVGYNEQFF.

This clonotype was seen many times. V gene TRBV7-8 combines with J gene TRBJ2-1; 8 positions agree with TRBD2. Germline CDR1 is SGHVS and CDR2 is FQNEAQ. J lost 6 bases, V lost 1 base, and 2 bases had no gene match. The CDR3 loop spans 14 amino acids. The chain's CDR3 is CASSLGGTSNEQFF. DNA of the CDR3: TGTGCCAGCAGCTTAGGCGGGACTAGCAATGAGCAGTTCTTC. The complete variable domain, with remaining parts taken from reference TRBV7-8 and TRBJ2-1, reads GAGVSQSPRYKVAKRGQDVALRCDPISGHVSLFWYQQALGQGPEFLTYFQNEAQLDKSGLPSDRFFAERPEGSVSTLKIQRTQQEDSAVYLCASSLGGTSNEQFFGPGTRLTVL.

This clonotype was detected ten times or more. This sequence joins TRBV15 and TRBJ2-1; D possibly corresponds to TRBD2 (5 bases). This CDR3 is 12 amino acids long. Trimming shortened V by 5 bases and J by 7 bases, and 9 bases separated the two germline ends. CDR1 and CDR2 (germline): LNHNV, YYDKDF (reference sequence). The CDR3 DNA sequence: TGTGCCACCAGCGGACTGGTGAATGAGCAGTTCTTC. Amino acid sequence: CATSGLVNEQFF.

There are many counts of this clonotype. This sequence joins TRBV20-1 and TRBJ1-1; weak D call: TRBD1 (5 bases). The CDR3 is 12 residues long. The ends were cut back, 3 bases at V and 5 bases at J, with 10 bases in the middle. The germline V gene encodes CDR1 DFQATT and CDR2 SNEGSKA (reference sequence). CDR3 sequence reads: CSASRGGTEAFF. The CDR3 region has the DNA TGCAGTGCTAGCCGCGGGGGGACTGAAGCTTTCTTT.

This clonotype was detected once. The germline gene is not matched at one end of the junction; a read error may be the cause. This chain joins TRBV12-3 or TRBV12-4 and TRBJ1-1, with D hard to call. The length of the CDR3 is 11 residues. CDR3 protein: CVSSVATEAVF. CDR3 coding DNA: TGTGTCAGCAGCGTGGCTACTGAAGCTGTCTTT.

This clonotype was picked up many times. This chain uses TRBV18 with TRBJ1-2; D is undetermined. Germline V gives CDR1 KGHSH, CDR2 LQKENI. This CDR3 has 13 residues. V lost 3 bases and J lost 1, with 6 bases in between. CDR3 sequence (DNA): TGTGCCAGCTCACCTCCCAATAACTATGGCTACACCTTC. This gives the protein CASSPPNNYGYTF. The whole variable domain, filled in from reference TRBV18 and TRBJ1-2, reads NAGVMQNPRHLVRRRGQEARLRCSPMKGHSHVYWYRQLPEEGLKFMVYLQKENIIDESGMPKERFSAEFPKEGPSILRIQQVVRGDSAAYFCASSPPNNYGYTFGSGTRLTVV.

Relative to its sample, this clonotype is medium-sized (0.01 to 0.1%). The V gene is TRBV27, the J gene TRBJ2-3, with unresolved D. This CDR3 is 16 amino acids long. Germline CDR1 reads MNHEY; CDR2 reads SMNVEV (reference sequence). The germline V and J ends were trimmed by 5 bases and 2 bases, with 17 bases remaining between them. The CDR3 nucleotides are TGTGCCAGCAGTCGAAGAACGGCTACCTTCACAGATACGCAGTATTTT. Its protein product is CASSRRTATFTDTQYF.

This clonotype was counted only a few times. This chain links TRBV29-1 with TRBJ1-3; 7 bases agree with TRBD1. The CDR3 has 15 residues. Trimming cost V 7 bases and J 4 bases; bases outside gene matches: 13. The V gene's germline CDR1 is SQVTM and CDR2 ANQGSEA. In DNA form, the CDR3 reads TGCAGCGCCTTTTTTAGGGGGCCGGGCGGAAACACCATATATTTT. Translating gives CSAFFRGPGGNTIYF.

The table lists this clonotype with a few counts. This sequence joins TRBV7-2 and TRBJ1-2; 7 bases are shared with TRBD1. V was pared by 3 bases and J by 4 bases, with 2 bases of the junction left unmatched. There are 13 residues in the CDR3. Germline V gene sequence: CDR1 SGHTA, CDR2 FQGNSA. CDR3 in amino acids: CASSLTGFYGYTF. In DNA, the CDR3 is TGTGCCAGCAGCTTGACAGGGTTCTATGGCTACACCTTC. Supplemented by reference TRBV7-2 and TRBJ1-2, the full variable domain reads GAGVSQSPSNKVTEKGKDVELRCDPISGHTALYWYRQSLGQGLEFLIYFQGNSAPDKSGLPSDRFSAERTGGSVSTLTIQRTQQEDSAVYLCASSLTGFYGYTFGSGTRLTVV.

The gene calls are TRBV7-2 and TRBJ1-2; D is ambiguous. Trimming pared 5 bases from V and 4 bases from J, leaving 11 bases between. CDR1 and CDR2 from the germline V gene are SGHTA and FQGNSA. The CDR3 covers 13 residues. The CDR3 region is CASSPPGPYGYTF. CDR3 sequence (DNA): TGTGCCAGCAGCCCTCCCGGCCCCTATGGCTACACCTTC.

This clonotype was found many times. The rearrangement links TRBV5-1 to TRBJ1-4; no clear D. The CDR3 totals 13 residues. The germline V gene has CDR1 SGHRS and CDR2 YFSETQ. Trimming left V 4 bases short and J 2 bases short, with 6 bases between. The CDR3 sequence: CASSPGTNEKLFF. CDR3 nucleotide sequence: TGCGCCAGCAGCCCGGGGACTAATGAAAAACTGTTTTTT.

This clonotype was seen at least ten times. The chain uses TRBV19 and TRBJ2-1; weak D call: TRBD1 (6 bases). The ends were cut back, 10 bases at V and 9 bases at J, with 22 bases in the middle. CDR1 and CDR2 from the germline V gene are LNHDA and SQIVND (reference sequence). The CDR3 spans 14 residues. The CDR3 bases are TGTGCCACCTCAAGACAGGTCAACTTCGGTGAGCAGTTCTTC. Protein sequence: CATSRQVNFGEQFF.

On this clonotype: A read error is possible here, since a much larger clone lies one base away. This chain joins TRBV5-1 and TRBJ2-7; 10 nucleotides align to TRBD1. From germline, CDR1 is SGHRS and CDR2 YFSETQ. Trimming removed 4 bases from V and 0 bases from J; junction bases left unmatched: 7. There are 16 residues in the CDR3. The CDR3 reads CASSTGQGGVSYEQYF. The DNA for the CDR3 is TGCGCCAGCAGCACCGGACAGGGGGGGGTCTCCTACGAGCAGTACTTC.

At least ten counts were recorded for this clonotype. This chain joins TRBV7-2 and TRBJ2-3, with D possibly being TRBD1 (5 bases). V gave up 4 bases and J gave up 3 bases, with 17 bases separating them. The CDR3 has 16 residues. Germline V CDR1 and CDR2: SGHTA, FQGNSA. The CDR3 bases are TGTGCCAGCAGCTCCACCTCAGGGCTGTCGACAGATACGCAGTATTTT. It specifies CASSSTSGLSTDTQYF.

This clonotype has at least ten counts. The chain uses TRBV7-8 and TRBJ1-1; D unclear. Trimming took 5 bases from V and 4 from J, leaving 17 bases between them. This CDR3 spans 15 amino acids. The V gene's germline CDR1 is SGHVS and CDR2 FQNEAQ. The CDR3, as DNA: TGTGCCAGCAGCCGCCGAGGCGGTGGTGGCACTGAAGCTTTCTTT. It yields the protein CASSRRGGGGTEAFF. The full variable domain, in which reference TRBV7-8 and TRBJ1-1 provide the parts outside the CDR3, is GAGVSQSPRYKVAKRGQDVALRCDPISGHVSLFWYQQALGQGPEFLTYFQNEAQLDKSGLPSDRFFAERPEGSVSTLKIQRTQQEDSAVYLCASSRRGGGGTEAFFGQGTRLTVV.

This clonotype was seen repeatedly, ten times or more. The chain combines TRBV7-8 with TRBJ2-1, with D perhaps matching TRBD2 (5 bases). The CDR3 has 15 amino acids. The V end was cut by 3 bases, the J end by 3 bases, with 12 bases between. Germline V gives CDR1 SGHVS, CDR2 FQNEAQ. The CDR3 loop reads CASSFRGVDYNEQFF. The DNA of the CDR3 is TGTGCCAGCAGCTTCCGGGGTGTTGACTACAATGAGCAGTTCTTC.

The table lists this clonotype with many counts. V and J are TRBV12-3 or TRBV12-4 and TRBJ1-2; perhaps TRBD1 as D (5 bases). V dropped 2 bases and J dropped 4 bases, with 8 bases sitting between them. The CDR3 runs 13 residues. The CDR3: CASSLQGGYGYTF. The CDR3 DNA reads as TGTGCCAGCAGTTTACAGGGTGGCTATGGCTACACCTTC.